This is a list of T cell receptor beta chains from one sample in a study of human T cells and chemical hapten exposure. One entry per CDR3 protein, called by TCRdb with MiXCR from the RACE reads. Altogether 55,000 to 80,000 distinct CDR3 sequences are present, roughly 9.6% being singletons, with the ten largest covering more than 2%. The input for sequencing was whole blood, taken in connection with sensitization to the hapten diphenylcyclopropenone (DPC). These receptors were obtained from a woman aged 30 to 39 with alopecia areata. Some clones in this sample may be carry-over from other donors' samples. Both conserved end residues are part of each CDR3. The D gene is left open where the match is weak. Rows give clone size only sometimes, using once, few, many, or a class for an expanded clone.

clone_size j_call v_call d_call cdr3_nt cdr3_aa
few TRBJ1-2 TRBV4-1 TRBD1 TGCGCCAGCAGCCAACAGGGGGCGTCTAGGTATGGCTACACCTTC CASSQQGASRYGYTF
- TRBJ1-6 TRBV20-1 TRBD1 TGCAGTGCTAGAAGGGGACAGGTTTCACCCCTCCACTTT CSARRGQVSPLHF
- TRBJ2-3 TRBV14 - TGTGCCAGCAGCCAGAACTTCTTTTCGACCCACACAGATACGCAGTATTTT CASSQNFFSTHTDTQYF
few TRBJ2-5 TRBV28 - TGTGCCAGCAGTTTCCTCCGACAGGCGTACCAAGAGACCCAGTACTTC CASSFLRQAYQETQYF
few TRBJ2-1 TRBV5-4 - TGTGCCAGCAGCCGAGCTTATCAGGAGATGTTCTTC CASSRAYQEMFF
few TRBJ2-5 TRBV3-1 - TGTGTCAGCAGCCAACTAAGGACCAATCAAGAGACCCAGTACTTC CVSSQLRTNQETQYF
- TRBJ1-1 TRBV6-1 - TGTGCCAGCAGCTTCCTGAACATGAACACTGAAGCTTTCTTT CASSFLNMNTEAFF
many TRBJ2-3 TRBV5-1 - TGCGCCAGCAGCCTCGTAGGGCGAGATACGCAGTATTTT CASSLVGRDTQYF
- TRBJ2-7 TRBV10-1 - TGCGCCAGCAGTGCGACGAAGGGGTACAGGAGGAGCTCCTACGAGCAGTACTTC CASSATKGYRRSSYEQYF
- TRBJ2-3 TRBV5-1 - TGCGCCAGCTCCCTGTCCGGTGCAGATACGCAGTATTTT CASSLSGADTQYF
few TRBJ2-3 TRBV5-1 - TGCGCCAGCGGGCATTGGGGAACAGATACGCAGTATTTT CASGHWGTDTQYF
many TRBJ1-2 TRBV6-1 - TGTGCCAGCAGTCTAACCTGGGACGGAGCTAACTATGGCTACACCTTC CASSLTWDGANYGYTF
- TRBJ1-2 TRBV14 - TGTGCCAGCAGCCAAGGACACTATGGCTACACCTTC CASSQGHYGYTF
few TRBJ2-5 TRBV12-3/TRBV12-4 TRBD1 TGTGCCAGCACCCGGACAGGGGGTTTTTCAGAGACCCAGTACTTC CASTRTGGFSETQYF
- TRBJ2-5 TRBV6-6 TRBD2 TGTGCCAGCAGTTACCCGTCGGGGAGCGGGAGTGAAGAGACCCAGTACTTC CASSYPSGSGSEETQYF
few TRBJ2-7 TRBV7-2 TRBD2 TGTGCCAGCAGCTCCCCTGGACTAGCGGGGGAAGAGCAGTACTTC CASSSPGLAGEEQYF
few TRBJ2-7 TRBV28 TRBD1 TGTGCCACGGCCTGGGACAGGGCGAACGAGCAGTACTTC CATAWDRANEQYF
- TRBJ2-2 TRBV20-1 - TGCAGTGCTAGAGAGCATACCCGGGAGCTGTTTTTT CSAREHTRELFF
few TRBJ1-5 TRBV19 - TGTGCCAGTAGTATACGAGGGGTCGGCAATCAGCCCCAGCATTTT CASSIRGVGNQPQHF
few TRBJ1-1 TRBV5-1 - TGCGCCAGCAGCTTGGACGGGGGAGGCACTGAAGCTTTCTTT CASSLDGGGTEAFF
- TRBJ2-2 TRBV9 - TGTGCCAGCAGCCCCCGACAGAACACCGGGGAGCTGTTTTTT CASSPRQNTGELFF
- TRBJ1-1 TRBV6-5 - TGTGCCAGCAGTTACGAGGGCAGACCACTCCAGAACACTGAAGCTTTCTTT CASSYEGRPLQNTEAFF
- TRBJ2-5 TRBV4-3 - TGCGCCAGCAGCCAAGATAATGGAGAGACCCAGTACTTC CASSQDNGETQYF
many TRBJ2-5 TRBV24-1 - TGTGCCACCAGTGATTCCCCGGGTCTTTCGTACCAAGAGACCCAGTACTTC CATSDSPGLSYQETQYF
- TRBJ2-6 TRBV5-4 - TGTGCCAGCAGCTTGGTTGGGGCCAACGTCCTGACTTTC CASSLVGANVLTF
many TRBJ2-7 TRBV7-7 TRBD1 TGTGCCAGCAGACGCCCCCAGGGGGCTTACGAGCAGTACTTC CASRRPQGAYEQYF
few TRBJ1-1 TRBV28 TRBD1 TGTGCCAGCAGTCCCACGGGGAGGGGGCAGACTGAAGCTTTCTTT CASSPTGRGQTEAFF
- TRBJ2-7 TRBV18 - TGTGCCAGCTCACCGAGGGACGTAGCCTACGAGCAGTACTTC CASSPRDVAYEQYF
few TRBJ2-2 TRBV7-2 - TGTGCCAGCAGCCCAAGACTGAAAGCTACGAACACCGGGGAGCTGTTTTTT CASSPRLKATNTGELFF
- TRBJ1-6 TRBV5-1 - TGCGCCAGCAGCTTGGCGGGGGGCGAGAATTCACCCCTCCACTTT CASSLAGGENSPLHF
few TRBJ2-5 TRBV25-1 - TGTGCCAGCATGCATCGAGAGACCCAGTACTTC CASMHRETQYF
- TRBJ1-5 TRBV10-3 - TGTGCCATCAGGGGGGTGCAACGGCCCCAGCTTTTT CAIRGVQRPQLF
- TRBJ2-1 TRBV28 - TGTGCCAGCAGTCCTACAGAATACAATGAGCAGTTCTTC CASSPTEYNEQFF
few TRBJ2-2 TRBV7-2 TRBD1 TGTGCCAGCAGCTTCGCGACAGGGCTTAACACCGGGGAGCTGTTTTTT CASSFATGLNTGELFF
many TRBJ2-3 TRBV5-1 TRBD1 TGCGCCAGCAGCTTGGTTCTGACAGGGGAACGAGATACGCAGTATTTT CASSLVLTGERDTQYF
few TRBJ2-2 TRBV7-9 TRBD2 TGTGCCAGCAGCTCGACTAGCGGGAGCCCCTGGGGCGGGGAGCTGTTTTTT CASSSTSGSPWGGELFF
many TRBJ1-6 TRBV6-2/TRBV6-3 - TGTGCCACCTTGGACTTTTTTAATTCACCCCTCCACTTT CATLDFFNSPLHF
few TRBJ2-1 TRBV6-4 - TGTGCCAGCAGTGACAGGTTGCGCTGGGATGAGCAGTTCTTC CASSDRLRWDEQFF